The sequence of this T cell receptor (beta chain) was determined in a study of T cell repertoires in cytomegalovirus infection. Study background: It can be stated that public TCR beta signatures indicated CMV infection as well as a matching HLA type.

Study observations and caveats: The cumulative frequency of public TCR beta families distinguished individuals who carried CMV together with the relevant HLA. Within the response measured ex vivo, HLA-C-restricted CMV-specific TCR beta clonotypes were dominant.

The length of the CDR3 is 15 residues. V was clipped by 4 bases and J by 4 bases, with 14 bases between them. CDR1 and CDR2 (germline): LNHDA, SQIVND (reference sequence). About this clonotype itself: The target antigen is unknown.

Using its own MiXCR run on the reads, TCRdb lists one record per CDR3 protein. This table has approximately 550,000 distinct CDR3 sequences, more than 15% appearing once. What was sequenced was CD8+ T cells from PBMCs. The receptor comes from a human donor in good health (CMV status not recorded). Some clones in this sample may be carry-over from other donors' samples. The chain is built from TRBV19 and TRBJ2-4; D is possibly TRBD2 (5 bases). The CDR3 region is CASSTRVERKNIQYF. The CDR3 region has the DNA TGTGCCAGTAGTACAAGGGTTGAGCGGAAAAACATTCAGTACTTC.